The 6 T cell receptor beta chains below come from one sample, sequenced in a study of cytomegalovirus exposure and HLA in healthy donors. Use of 60 Vbeta and 13 Jbeta primers characterized the PCR. Sequencing was performed with immunoSEQ multiplex PCR; in TCRdb, only in-frame clones are kept and a portion is missing. The repertoire holds more than 95,000 clones, about 75% seen once, with under 6.5% in the top ten. The specimen sequenced was PBMCs. Receptor source: a man in his 60s in good health and CMV-seropositive.

The CDR3 here is CATQGLAGSNNEQFF. The DNA of the CDR3 is TGTGCCACCCAGGGACTAGCGGGGAGCAACAATGAGCAGTTCTTC. The chain links TRBV19 to TRBJ2-1; 13 nucleotides align to TRBD2. Trimming at V came to 10 bases and at J to 5 bases, leaving 8 bases not matched to a gene. CDR3 length: 15 residues. Germline V gene data show CDR1 as LNHDA and CDR2 as SQIVND (reference sequence).

The chain employs TRBV5-4 and TRBJ2-4; TRBD1 matches 7 bases. Germline V gene lookup returns CDR1 SGHNT and CDR2 YYREEE (reference sequence). This CDR3 is built from 14 residues. The V segment lost 2 bases and the J segment 3 bases; nucleotides outside the gene matches: 2. The CDR3 region has the DNA TGTGCCAGCAGCTTCCGGGACAGCAAAAACATTCAGTACTTC. It translates to CASSFRDSKNIQYF. Based on the CDR3 plus reference TRBV5-4 and TRBJ2-4, the full variable domain is ETGVTQSPTHLIKTRGQQVTLRCSSQSGHNTVSWYQQALGQGPQFIFQYYREEENGRGNFPPRFSGLQFPNYSSELNVNALELDDSALYLCASSFRDSKNIQYFGAGTRLSVL.

This chain joins TRBV5-1 and TRBJ2-7; D gene ambiguous. The germline V and J ends were trimmed by 5 bases and 6 bases, with 9 bases remaining between them. Germline V lookup: CDR1 SGHRS, CDR2 YFSETQ. The CDR3 is 11 residues long. CDR3 in amino acids: CASRVATEQYF. The CDR3 DNA sequence: TGCGCCAGCAGAGTCGCTACCGAGCAGTACTTC.

A few counts support this clone. Other DNA sequences in this sample translate to the same CDR3. The CDR3 DNA is TGCAGTGCTAGGTACAGCTACGAGCAGTACTTC. Its translation: CSARYSYEQYF. This chain joins TRBV20-1 and TRBJ2-7; D is unresolved. Trimming removed 3 bases from V and 3 bases from J, with 6 bases in between. In germline, CDR1 is DFQATT, CDR2 SNEGSKA (reference sequence). This CDR3 contains 11 residues.

This clone was picked up a small number of times. The V call is TRBV5-1, the J call TRBJ1-4; 8 bases match TRBD1. CDR1 and CDR2 (germline): SGHRS, YFSETQ. V trimming: 4 bases; J trimming: 4 bases; junction bases outside the gene matches: 3. The CDR3 runs 14 residues. CDR3 DNA sequence: TGCGCCAGCAGCCGCACAGGGGGTAATGAAAAACTGTTTTTT. This codes for CASSRTGGNEKLFF.

The chain recombines TRBV6-6 with TRBJ1-2; D possibly corresponds to TRBD1 (5 bases). Trimming cost V 5 bases and J 8 bases, with 12 bases left between them. In germline, CDR1 is MNHNY, CDR2 SVGAGI (reference sequence). The CDR3 consists of 12 residues. The DNA of the CDR3 is TGTGCCAGCAGTCCGCAGGGTCAGGGCTACACCTTC. It translates to CASSPQGQGYTF.